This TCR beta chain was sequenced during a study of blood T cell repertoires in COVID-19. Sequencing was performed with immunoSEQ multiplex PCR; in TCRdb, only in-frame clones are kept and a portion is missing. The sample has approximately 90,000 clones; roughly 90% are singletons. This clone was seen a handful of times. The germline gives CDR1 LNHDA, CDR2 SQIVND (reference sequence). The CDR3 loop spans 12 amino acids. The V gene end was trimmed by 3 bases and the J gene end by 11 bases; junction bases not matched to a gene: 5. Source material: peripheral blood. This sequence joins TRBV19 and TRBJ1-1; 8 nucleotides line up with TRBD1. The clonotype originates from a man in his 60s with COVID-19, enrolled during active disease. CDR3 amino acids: CASSINDRGAFF. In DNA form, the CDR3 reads TGTGCCAGTAGTATCAACGACAGGGGCGCTTTCTTT. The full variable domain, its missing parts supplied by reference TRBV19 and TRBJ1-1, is DGGITQSPKYLFRKEGQNVTLSCEQNLNHDAMYWYRQDPGQGLRLIYYSQIVNDFQKGDIAEGYSVSREKKESFPLTVTSAQKNPTAFYLCASSINDRGAFFGQGTRLTVV.